The clone carrying this T cell receptor (beta chain) has a count of ten or more. This sample is drawn from a study of molecular identifiers for immune sequencing clone quantification. TCRdb itself ran the PCR reads through MiXCR, one entry per CDR3 protein. The sample consists of around 480,000 distinct CDR3 sequences, roughly 25% of them appearing once. With V trimmed by 0 bases and J by 7 bases, 6 bases remained unmatched. This CDR3 contains 15 residues. CDR1 SEHNR and CDR2 FQNEAQ come from the germline V gene (reference sequence). The rearrangement uses TRBV7-9 and TRBJ2-4, with TRBD2 matching over 7 bases. Sequenced input: naive CD8+ T cells from blood, with Jurkat cell RNA spiked in. The sample's subset: FACS-sorted CD8+CD4-CCR7+CD45RA+ naive T cells. The receptor was derived from a human donor in good health. Some libraries in this study had Jurkat cell RNA spiked in. CDR3 amino acids: CASSLATGGENIQYF. Written as DNA, the CDR3 is TGTGCCAGCAGCTTAGCGACGGGGGGAGAGAACATTCAGTACTTC.